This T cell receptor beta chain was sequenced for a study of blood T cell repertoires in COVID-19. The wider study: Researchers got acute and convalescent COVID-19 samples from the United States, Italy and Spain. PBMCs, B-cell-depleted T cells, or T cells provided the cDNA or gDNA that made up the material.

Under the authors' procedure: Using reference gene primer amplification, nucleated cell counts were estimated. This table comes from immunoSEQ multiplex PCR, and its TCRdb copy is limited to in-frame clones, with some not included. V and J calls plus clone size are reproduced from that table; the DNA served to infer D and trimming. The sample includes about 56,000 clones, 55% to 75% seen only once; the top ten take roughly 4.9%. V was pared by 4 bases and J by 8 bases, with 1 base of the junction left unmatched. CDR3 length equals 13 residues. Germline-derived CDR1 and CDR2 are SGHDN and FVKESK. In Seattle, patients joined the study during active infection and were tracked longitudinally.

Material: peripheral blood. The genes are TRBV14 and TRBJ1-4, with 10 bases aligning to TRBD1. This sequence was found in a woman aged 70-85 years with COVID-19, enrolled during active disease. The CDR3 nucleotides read TGTGCCAGCAGCCCGGGACAGGGGGAAAAACTGTTTTTT. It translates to CASSPGQGEKLFF.